The 32 T cell receptor beta chains in this list originate from one sample, sequenced in a study of cytomegalovirus exposure and HLA in healthy donors. The primer mix had 60 Vbeta and 13 Jbeta primers. Method: immunoSEQ multiplex PCR; TCRdb's copy keeps in-frame clones and lacks some. The sample holds 90,000 to 120,000 clones, 65% seen once. Sequencing was done on a sample of PBMCs. Receptor source: a man aged 30 to 39 in good health and CMV-seropositive.

This chain uses TRBV5-6 with TRBJ1-1; D is possibly TRBD1 (5 bases). Germline V gene sequence: CDR1 SGHDT, CDR2 YYEEEE. V was pared by 4 bases and J by 4 bases, with 11 bases between. The CDR3 totals 13 residues. The CDR3 loop is CASSQGLPTEAFF. The CDR3 nucleotides are TGTGCCAGCAGCCAGGGACTGCCCACTGAAGCTTTCTTT.

This chain's CDR3 is CASSLRSSTDTQYF. The CDR3 nucleotides are TGTGCCAGCAGTTTACGAAGCAGCACAGATACGCAGTATTTT. The rearrangement uses TRBV27 and TRBJ2-3; D remains unclear. Per germline, CDR1 MNHEY and CDR2 SMNVEV (reference sequence). The CDR3 length is 14 residues. The V end was cut by 2 bases, the J end by 0 bases, with 6 bases between.

This clone was counted between two and nine times. CDR3 nucleotide sequence: TGTGCCAGCAGTTTCCAAGGACTAGCTTGGGAGACCCAGTACTTC. Protein product: CASSFQGLAWETQYF. The genes are TRBV27 and TRBJ2-5; TRBD2 aligns across 8 bases. Germline V gene data show CDR1 as MNHEY and CDR2 as SMNVEV (reference sequence). The CDR3 is 15 amino acids. The V segment lost 3 bases and the J segment 5 bases; nucleotides outside the gene matches: 8.

This chain links TRBV5-4 with TRBJ1-2; 9 bases are a match to TRBD1. The CDR3 spans 13 residues. Germline CDR1 SGHNT, CDR2 YYREEE (reference sequence). V was pared by 3 bases and J by 6 bases, with 3 bases of the junction left unmatched. The CDR3 DNA is TGTGCCAGCAGCTCCCGGACAGGGGATGGCTACACCTTC. The encoded protein is CASSSRTGDGYTF.

The rearrangement joins TRBV27 to TRBJ1-1, with D perhaps matching TRBD1 (6 bases). The ends were cut back, 2 bases at V and 3 bases at J, with 7 bases in the middle. The CDR3 contains 13 residues. Germline CDR1 MNHEY, CDR2 SMNVEV (reference sequence). CDR3 sequence reads: CASSLEGDTEAFF. CDR3 DNA: TGTGCCAGCAGTTTAGAGGGGGACACTGAAGCTTTCTTT.

The V gene is TRBV7-9, the J gene TRBJ1-2; D gene unclear. This CDR3 has 13 residues. The V end was cut by 1 base, the J end by 3 bases, with 6 bases between. In germline, CDR1 is SEHNR, CDR2 FQNEAQ (reference sequence). The chain's CDR3 is CASSLGGYYGYTF. Written as DNA, the CDR3 is TGTGCCAGCAGCTTAGGAGGGTACTATGGCTACACCTTC.

V usage is TRBV4-2 and J usage is TRBJ2-5; 10 bases align to TRBD2. Germline V lookup: CDR1 LGHNA, CDR2 YNFKEQ. The CDR3 contains 20 residues. J lost 4 bases, V lost 0 bases, and 17 bases had no gene match. The CDR3 sequence is CASSQDHRLAGDPFRETQYF. In DNA form, the CDR3 reads TGTGCCAGCAGCCAAGATCACCGGCTAGCGGGGGACCCTTTTAGAGAGACCCAGTACTTC.

CDR3 sequence reads: CASSPNYGGNEQFF. The CDR3 nucleotides read TGTGCCAGCAGCCCCAATTACGGGGGCAATGAGCAGTTCTTC. J is TRBJ2-1 and V is TRBV11-2; D perhaps matches TRBD2 (6 bases). V lost 5 bases, J lost 6 bases, and 14 bases lay in between. Germline CDR1 is SGHAT and CDR2 is FQNNGV. The CDR3 sequence is 14 residues long.

The rearrangement joins TRBV11-2 to TRBJ2-5; the match to TRBD2 covers 10 bases. This CDR3 region has 18 residues. CDR1 is SGHAT, CDR2 FQNNGV, per germline. Germline trimming cut 5 bases from V and 3 bases from J; bases unmatched to any gene: 15. In nucleotides, the CDR3 is TGTGCCAGCAGCCCTCGCGGCGAGCGGGGGGGAAGGGAAGAGACCCAGTACTTC. This gives the protein CASSPRGERGGREETQYF.

The chain is built from TRBV19 and TRBJ2-5; D call uncertain. CDR1 is LNHDA, CDR2 SQIVND, per germline (reference sequence). This CDR3 has 13 amino acids. Between the trimmed V and J ends, which lost 3 bases and 5 bases, there was a span of 10 bases. CDR3 DNA sequence: TGTGCCAGTAGTATTTTGCCACGGGAGACCCAGTACTTC. Its translation: CASSILPRETQYF.

The table lists this clone with a count of one. The genes are TRBV11-3 and TRBJ2-3; the match to TRBD2 covers 11 bases. The CDR3 contains 15 residues. V lost 5 bases, J lost 2 bases, and 3 bases stayed unmatched. Germline lookup yields CDR1 SGHNT and CDR2 YENEEA. CDR3 sequence reads: CASSLAGGPTDTQYF. For the CDR3, the DNA is TGTGCCAGCAGCCTAGCGGGGGGACCCACAGATACGCAGTATTTT.

The J gene is TRBJ2-7, the V gene TRBV5-1; TRBD2 agrees at 7 bases. Germline CDR1 SGHRS, CDR2 YFSETQ. The ends lost 1 base at V and 3 bases at J; junction bases unmatched: 1. CDR3 length: 13 residues. CDR3 sequence: CASSLLADYEQYF. CDR3 coding DNA: TGCGCCAGCAGCTTGCTAGCGGACTACGAGCAGTACTTC.

The V gene is TRBV5-1, the J gene TRBJ1-1; D remains unclear. Trimming left V 5 bases short and J 8 bases short, with 16 bases between. This CDR3 is 13 amino acids long. In germline, CDR1 is SGHRS, CDR2 YFSETQ. The CDR3 reads CASSSVAGDEAFF. CDR3 nucleotides: TGCGCCAGCAGTTCCGTAGCTGGCGACGAAGCTTTCTTT.

The chain is built from TRBV7-2 and TRBJ2-2; weak D call: TRBD2 (6 bases). V shed 1 base and J shed 4 bases, with 10 bases lying between them. This CDR3 region has 15 residues. CDR1 SGHTA and CDR2 FQGNSA come from the germline V gene. CDR3 amino acids: CASSLVVGGTGELFF. As DNA, the CDR3 is TGTGCCAGCAGCTTAGTTGTGGGGGGCACCGGGGAGCTGTTTTTT.

This chain connects TRBV18 to TRBJ2-3; 8 nucleotides match TRBD2. Germline V gene lookup returns CDR1 KGHSH and CDR2 LQKENI. There are 14 residues in the CDR3. V was pared by 5 bases and J by 9 bases, with 10 bases of the junction left unmatched. The chain's CDR3 is CASSSGGTLGTQYF. Here the CDR3 DNA reads TGTGCCAGCTCAAGCGGGGGAACCTTGGGGACGCAGTATTTT.

This chain links TRBV5-1 with TRBJ2-5, with TRBD1 as a possible D gene (6 bases). The CDR3 totals 15 residues. The germline V and J ends were trimmed by 3 bases and 4 bases, with 16 bases remaining between them. Germline CDR1 is SGHRS and CDR2 is YFSETQ. The CDR3 is CASSWGTSGTETQYF. CDR3 coding DNA: TGCGCCAGCAGCTGGGGGACAAGTGGGACAGAGACCCAGTACTTC.

A note on this clone: The germline gene is not matched at one end of the junction; a read error may be the cause. The rearrangement joins TRBV7-7 to TRBJ2-3; a weak D match, TRBD2 (5 bases). Germline V CDR1 and CDR2: SSHAT, FNYEAQ (reference sequence). CDR3 size: 13 residues. CDR3 in amino acids: CASSATSSDTQYF. The CDR3 DNA sequence: TGTGCTAGCAGCGCCACTAGTTCAGATACGCAGTATTTT.

This rearrangement joins TRBV5-4 to TRBJ2-2, with 8 bases that match TRBD2. The CDR3 contains 15 residues. Germline V gene data show CDR1 as SGHNT and CDR2 as YYREEE (reference sequence). V lost 1 base, J lost 6 bases, and 5 bases stayed unmatched. CDR3 sequence (DNA): TGTGCCAGCAGCTTGTCGGGGGGGCTGGCCGGGGAGCTGTTTTTT. Translation gives CASSLSGGLAGELFF.

The V and J genes are TRBV28 and TRBJ2-7, with D tentatively TRBD2 (5 bases). Germline CDR1 reads MDHEN; CDR2 reads SYDVKM. V lost 6 bases, J lost 5 bases, and 14 bases lay in between. The CDR3 runs to 13 residues. CDR3 protein: CASSFLSGDEQYF. The DNA of the CDR3 is TGTGCCAGCAGCTTTTTGAGCGGTGACGAGCAGTACTTC.

This clone was seen a handful of times. The chain links TRBV6-1 to TRBJ1-2; the match to TRBD1 covers 7 bases. Germline CDR1 and CDR2: MNHNS and SASEGT. Germline trimming cut 5 bases from V and 1 base from J; bases unmatched to any gene: 7. This CDR3 is built from 15 residues. The CDR3 spells CASSSLWDSNYGYTF. The CDR3 nucleotides read TGTGCCAGCAGTTCGCTATGGGACAGTAACTATGGCTACACCTTC.

This chain joins TRBV7-9 and TRBJ2-2, with D maybe TRBD1 (6 bases). Germline values: CDR1 SEHNR, CDR2 FQNEAQ (reference sequence). Trimming removed 5 bases from V and 4 bases from J, with 8 bases in between. This CDR3 is built from 13 residues. The CDR3 bases are TGTGCCAGCAGCACACAGGGCACCGGGGAGCTGTTTTTT. Translation gives CASSTQGTGELFF.

The chain carries TRBV21-1 and TRBJ1-6; no check of the table's D call, TRBD1, against the DNA was made. TRBV21-1 has pseudogene status. CDR3 length: 18 amino acids. The CDR3 DNA follows: TGTGCCAGCAGCAAAAGGCCCCAGGGGGCAGTTGGTAATTCACCCCTCCACTTT. Translating it yields CASSKRPQGAVGNSPLHF.

The rearrangement joins TRBV5-1 to TRBJ2-5; 10 bases line up with TRBD2. This CDR3 has 16 amino acids. V was pared by 2 bases and J by 6 bases, with 10 bases of the junction left unmatched. Germline CDR1 reads SGHRS; CDR2 reads YFSETQ. The CDR3 DNA sequence: TGCGCCAGCAGCTTTTCGGGACTAGCGAGGCGAAAGACCCAGTACTTC. Its protein is CASSFSGLARRKTQYF.

The gene calls are TRBV29-1 and TRBJ2-3; the match to TRBD1 covers 8 bases. Germline V gene sequence: CDR1 SQVTM, CDR2 ANQGSEA. V was pared by 6 bases and J by 4 bases, with 18 bases of the junction left unmatched. The CDR3 has 17 amino acids. Here the CDR3 DNA reads TGCAGCGTCGAACCGGGACAGGCAGAAAGTGTCTCAGATACGCAGTATTTT. Amino acid sequence: CSVEPGQAESVSDTQYF.

The chain is built from TRBV2 and TRBJ2-5, with D possibly matching TRBD2 (6 bases). Trimming pared 8 bases from V and 1 base from J, leaving 17 bases between. The CDR3 is 15 amino acids. Germline V gene sequence: CDR1 SNHLY, CDR2 FYNNEI. The CDR3 is CASGGLGGPQETQYF. The CDR3 DNA sequence: TGTGCCAGCGGGGGACTGGGAGGCCCCCAAGAGACCCAGTACTTC.

J is TRBJ1-1 and V is TRBV6-5; 9 bases are shared with TRBD1. The CDR3 runs 14 residues. V trimming: 6 bases; J trimming: 5 bases; junction bases outside the gene matches: 7. Per germline, CDR1 MNHEY and CDR2 SVGAGI. The CDR3 here is CASSRRDRETEAFF. The CDR3 DNA follows: TGTGCCAGCAGCCGCCGGGACAGGGAAACTGAAGCTTTCTTT.

This sequence joins TRBV4-2 and TRBJ2-7, with D perhaps TRBD1 (8 bases). The CDR3 has 17 amino acids. The germline CDR1 and CDR2 sequences are LGHNA and YNFKEQ. V gave up 0 bases and J gave up 2 bases, with 17 bases separating them. CDR3 DNA sequence: TGTGCCAGCAGCCAAGAGTCGACACAGGGGGGGACCTACGAGCAGTACTTC. Its protein product is CASSQESTQGGTYEQYF.

This clone showed up many times. In the same sample, other DNA sequences code for this CDR3. The chain joins TRBV2 to TRBJ1-2; the match to TRBD1 covers 7 bases. V lost 9 bases, J lost 2 bases, and 6 bases stayed unmatched. The CDR3 is 13 residues long. Germline loops: CDR1 SNHLY, CDR2 FYNNEI. CDR3 in DNA: TGTGCCAGTCAGGCGGGACAGAACTATGGCTACACCTTC. The encoded protein is CASQAGQNYGYTF.

The chain has TRBV4-1 and TRBJ2-3; 9 bases match TRBD2. The junction had 11 bases not matched to a gene; V was cut back by 5 bases and J by 8 bases. The CDR3 is 15 residues long. Germline values: CDR1 MGHRA, CDR2 YSYEKL. The CDR3 nucleotides read TGCGCCAGCAGCGAACAAGCGGGAGGAGTGGCTACGCAGTATTTT. Encoded protein: CASSEQAGGVATQYF.

Only a few counts were recorded for this clone. The chain has TRBV10-3 and TRBJ2-7, with 7 positions matching TRBD1. Germline assignment: CDR1 ENHRY and CDR2 SYGVKD. The V and J ends lost 5 bases and 3 bases, in that order; junction bases with no gene match: 13. CDR3 length: 16 residues. CDR3: CAISLGSGGTRYEQYF. CDR3 sequence (DNA): TGTGCCATCAGTTTAGGATCAGGGGGAACTCGCTACGAGCAGTACTTC.

This clone came up a few times. V is TRBV5-1 and J is TRBJ2-5; a weak D match, TRBD1 (5 bases). CDR3 length equals 15 residues. V lost 0 bases and J lost 1, with 10 bases in between. In germline, CDR1 is SGHRS, CDR2 YFSETQ. CDR3 in amino acids: CASSLGGPPQETQYF. The CDR3 nucleotides read TGCGCCAGCAGCTTGGGGGGCCCACCCCAAGAGACCCAGTACTTC. The full variable domain, rest sourced from reference TRBV5-1 and TRBJ2-5, is KAGVTQTPRYLIKTRGQQVTLSCSPISGHRSVSWYQQTPGQGLQFLFEYFSETQRNKGNFPGRFSGRQFSNSRSEMNVSTLELGDSALYLCASSLGGPPQETQYFGPGTRLLVL.

A remark on this clone: An end of the junction does not agree with germline; a read error may underlie this. Other DNA sequences in the sample encode the same CDR3. CDR3 sequence (DNA): TGCGCCAGCAGCATCAGCTCCTACAATGAGCAGTTCTTC. Protein sequence: CASSISSYNEQFF. The J gene is TRBJ2-1, the V gene TRBV9; D unresolved. This CDR3 spans 13 amino acids. Germline lookup yields CDR1 SGDLS and CDR2 YYNGEE.